One sample yielded the 22 T cell receptor beta chains listed below, sequenced in a study of T-cell reconstitution after alpha-beta-depleted transplantation in children. Unique molecular identifiers tagged the TCRbeta library. Each CDR3 protein gets one entry after TCRdb re-called the PCR reads with MiXCR. The table shows fewer than 550,000 distinct CDR3 sequences, with over 10% occurring only once. Material: PBMCs, mostly from graft donor cells, obtained 180 days after TCRalphabeta/CD19-depleted stem cell transplant. The receptor set was obtained from a female patient under 10 years old who had a stem cell transplant for aplastic anemia, so the T cells may come from the graft donor.

This clonotype was seen a few times. The gene calls are TRBV7-9 and TRBJ1-4; weak D call: TRBD1 (5 bases). V was clipped by 5 bases and J by 7 bases, with 14 bases between them. There are 14 residues in the CDR3. Germline-derived CDR1 and CDR2 are SEHNR and FQNEAQ (reference sequence). CDR3 amino acids: CASSAQERGEKLFF. CDR3 nucleotide sequence: TGTGCCAGCAGCGCACAGGAGAGGGGTGAAAAACTGTTTTTT.

Ten or more counts support this clonotype. The chain has TRBV6-5 and TRBJ1-5; D not certain. V lost 0 bases and J 2 bases, leaving 5 bases between the germline ends. Germline assignment: CDR1 MNHEY and CDR2 SVGAGI. The CDR3 consists of 14 residues. The CDR3 protein is CASSYSSGNQPQHF. CDR3 DNA sequence: TGTGCCAGCAGTTACTCTTCGGGCAATCAGCCCCAGCATTTT.

This clonotype occurred a few times. The chain has TRBV12-3 or TRBV12-4 and TRBJ1-6; a possible D gene is TRBD1 (5 bases). CDR3 length equals 15 residues. Trimming removed 2 bases at V and 3 bases at J, with 8 bases between. CDR3 in amino acids: CASSLRGNYNSPLHF. DNA for the CDR3: TGTGCCAGCAGTTTACGGGGGAACTATAATTCACCCCTCCACTTT.

CDR3 sequence reads: CASSYARTGGSNQPQHF. DNA for the CDR3: TGTGCCAGCAGTTACGCCCGGACAGGGGGAAGTAATCAGCCCCAGCATTTT. V and J are TRBV6-5 and TRBJ1-5; 10 bases align to TRBD1. V lost 2 bases and J lost 4; bases outside the gene matches: 8. This CDR3 spans 17 amino acids. Germline lookup yields CDR1 MNHEY and CDR2 SVGAGI.

The gene calls are TRBV24-1 and TRBJ2-7; D might be TRBD1 (5 bases). V was trimmed by 4 bases and J by 6 bases, leaving 12 bases between them. The CDR3 consists of 13 residues. CDR1 and CDR2 from the germline V gene are KGHDR and SFDVKD. The CDR3 reads CATSEGPVGEQYF. In DNA, the CDR3 is TGTGCCACCAGTGAGGGGCCGGTAGGCGAGCAGTACTTC.

The chain uses TRBV27 and TRBJ2-7; TRBD2 aligns across 11 bases. The CDR3 runs 13 residues. Germline lookup yields CDR1 MNHEY and CDR2 SMNVEV (reference sequence). V was clipped by 8 bases and J by 1 base; unmatched bases: 1. The CDR3 protein is CASGTSGSYEQYV. Written as DNA, the CDR3 is TGTGCCAGCGGGACTAGCGGTTCCTACGAGCAGTACGTC.

This clonotype was counted between two and nine times. V is TRBV29-1 and J is TRBJ1-1; possibly TRBD1 for D (5 bases). The V gene lost 4 bases and the J gene lost 3 bases, with 9 bases spanning the gap. CDR1 SQVTM and CDR2 ANQGSEA come from the germline V gene. The CDR3 has 12 amino acids. This CDR3 reads CSVGGWDTEAFF. DNA for the CDR3: TGCAGCGTTGGGGGGTGGGACACTGAAGCTTTCTTT. Using reference TRBV29-1 and TRBJ1-1 for the parts outside the CDR3, the full variable domain is SAVISQKPSRDICQRGTSLTIQCQVDSQVTMMFWYRQQPGQSLTLIATANQGSEATYESGFVIDKFPISRPNLTFSTLTVSNMSPEDSSIYLCSVGGWDTEAFFGQGTRLTVV.

The table lists this clonotype with a few counts. The chain carries TRBV6-5 and TRBJ2-7, with D uncertain. The CDR3 runs to 15 residues. V lost 1 base, J lost 0 bases, and 10 bases lay in between. From germline, CDR1 is MNHEY and CDR2 SVGAGI. For the CDR3, the DNA is TGTGCCAGCAGTTACTTCCGATGGGCCTCCTACGAGCAGTACTTC. It codes for CASSYFRWASYEQYF.

This clonotype was observed many times. The chain carries TRBV7-9 and TRBJ1-2; D uncertain. Germline V gene data show CDR1 as SEHNR and CDR2 as FQNEAQ (reference sequence). The ends were cut back, 2 bases at V and 4 bases at J, with 11 bases in the middle. CDR3 size: 14 residues. CDR3 protein: CASSLSRDGYGYTF. CDR3 DNA sequence: TGTGCCAGCAGCTTATCCCGGGATGGCTATGGCTACACCTTC.

The rearrangement uses TRBV27 and TRBJ1-2, with TRBD1 identical over 7 bases. Trimming removed 3 bases from V and 4 bases from J; junction bases left unmatched: 8. The CDR3 consists of 15 residues. Germline assignment: CDR1 MNHEY and CDR2 SMNVEV (reference sequence). The CDR3 DNA reads TGTGCCAGCAGTTTCTACCGGACAGGTCTCTATGGCTACACCTTC. Amino acid sequence: CASSFYRTGLYGYTF.

CDR3 region: CSAREGLVDTQYF. CDR3 sequence (DNA): TGCAGTGCGCGGGAGGGCCTAGTAGATACGCAGTATTTT. This chain connects TRBV20-1 to TRBJ2-3; 9 bases align to TRBD2. The CDR3 sequence is 13 residues long. Per the germline V gene, CDR1 is DFQATT and CDR2 is SNEGSKA (reference sequence). Germline trimming cut 6 bases from V and 5 bases from J; bases unmatched to any gene: 6.

This clonotype appeared a few times. The gene calls are TRBV7-8 and TRBJ2-7; D is unclear. Germline loops: CDR1 SGHVS, CDR2 FQNEAQ. CDR3 length: 11 amino acids. Trimming removed 7 bases from V and 6 bases from J, with 10 bases in between. The chain's CDR3 is CASTSAGEQYF. CDR3 DNA: TGTGCCAGCACCTCCGCTGGCGAGCAGTACTTC.

This chain links TRBV5-1 with TRBJ2-7; possible D gene TRBD1, 6 bases. The CDR3 spans 13 residues. The V gene's germline CDR1 is SGHRS and CDR2 YFSETQ. Trimming removed 6 bases at V and 6 bases at J, with 16 bases between. CDR3 region: CASTGTLGAEQYF. As DNA, the CDR3 is TGCGCCAGCACCGGGACATTGGGGGCCGAGCAGTACTTC.

This sequence joins TRBV28 and TRBJ2-4; 7 nucleotides agree with TRBD1. The CDR3 has 17 amino acids. Germline V gene sequence: CDR1 MDHEN, CDR2 SYDVKM. V shed 4 bases, J shed 10 bases, and the junction held 19 bases outside the gene matches. CDR3 amino acids: CASSSLSSTGQWIIQYF. CDR3 nucleotides: TGTGCCAGCAGTTCCCTATCCTCGACAGGGCAGTGGATAATTCAGTACTTC.

The J gene is TRBJ2-1, the V gene TRBV4-2; the D is unclear. Trimming shortened V by 1 base and J by 4 bases, and 11 bases separated the two germline ends. The length of the CDR3 is 15 residues. CDR1 is LGHNA, CDR2 YNFKEQ, per germline. This chain's CDR3 is CASSQGGRLYNEQFF. In DNA form, the CDR3 reads TGTGCCAGCAGCCAAGGGGGTAGGCTATACAATGAGCAGTTCTTC.

This clonotype appeared a few times. CDR3 in DNA: TGTGCCAGCAGTGAAACAGGGTACAATCAGCCCCAGCATTTT. Translation gives CASSETGYNQPQHF. The chain uses TRBV6-1 and TRBJ1-5, with D maybe TRBD1 (6 bases). Germline CDR1 is MNHNS and CDR2 is SASEGT. The CDR3 contains 14 residues. Deletions cut 2 bases from V and 3 bases from J, with 8 bases between.

In regard to this clonotype: A much larger clone differs by one base, so this may be a read error. V usage is TRBV7-7 and J usage is TRBJ2-1; 7 bases are a match to TRBD2. Per germline, CDR1 SSHAT and CDR2 FNYEAQ (reference sequence). This CDR3 region has 14 residues. CDR3 sequence reads: CTSSSGTNSNEQFF. DNA of the CDR3: TGTACCAGCAGCTCTGGGACTAATTCAAATGAGCAGTTCTTC. Looking up the rest from reference TRBV7-7 and TRBJ2-1 gives the full variable domain: GAGVSQSPRYKVTKRGQDVTLRCDPISSHATLYWYQQALGQGPEFLTYFNYEAQPDKSGLPSDRFSAERPEGSISTLTIQRTEQRDSAMYRCTSSSGTNSNEQFFGPGTRLTVL.

The sample holds a few counts of this clonotype. V usage is TRBV7-7 and J usage is TRBJ2-1; maybe TRBD2 (6 bases). CDR1 is SSHAT and CDR2 is FNYEAQ in the germline V gene (reference sequence). This CDR3 spans 16 amino acids. Trimming left V 3 bases short and J 7 bases short, with 19 bases between. CDR3 in amino acids: CASSLSMGLIPNEQFF. In DNA form, the CDR3 reads TGTGCCAGCAGCTTGAGTATGGGACTGATACCTAATGAGCAGTTCTTC.

This clonotype was found a few times. The rearrangement links TRBV9 to TRBJ1-1; no firm D call. The germline V gene encodes CDR1 SGDLS and CDR2 YYNGEE. This CDR3 spans 14 amino acids. Deletions cut 3 bases from V and 0 bases from J, with 9 bases between. This chain's CDR3 is CASSARPMNTEAFF. The CDR3 DNA follows: TGTGCCAGCAGCGCACGACCCATGAACACTGAAGCTTTCTTT.

This clonotype appeared a few times. The gene calls are TRBV7-2 and TRBJ2-7; possible D gene TRBD2, 6 bases. The CDR3 is made up of 15 amino acids. Per the germline V gene, CDR1 is SGHTA and CDR2 is FQGNSA. Trimming removed 5 bases from V and 4 bases from J, with 18 bases in between. The CDR3 sequence: CASSPGGAGLYEQYF. As DNA, the CDR3 is TGTGCCAGCAGCCCCGGTGGAGCGGGTTTATACGAGCAGTACTTC.

This clonotype was observed at least ten times. The V gene is TRBV12-3 or TRBV12-4, the J gene TRBJ2-7, with D tentatively TRBD2 (6 bases). The CDR3 covers 14 residues. Between the trimmed V and J ends, which lost 2 bases and 6 bases, there was a span of 14 bases. The CDR3 protein is CASSLLRLRGEQYF. The CDR3 DNA follows: TGTGCCAGCAGTTTACTGAGGTTGCGGGGCGAGCAGTACTTC.

The V call is TRBV6-5, the J call TRBJ2-7; a possible D gene is TRBD2 (7 bases). The V gene lost 0 bases and the J gene lost 5 bases, with 14 bases spanning the gap. The CDR3 has 15 residues. CDR1 and CDR2 from the germline V gene are MNHEY and SVGAGI. DNA for the CDR3: TGTGCCAGCAGTTACTCCCGAGGGGGGGTCAACGAGCAGTACTTC. Its translation is CASSYSRGGVNEQYF.